In this sample, the clone carrying this T cell receptor beta chain turned up many times. Its matching antigen is unknown. This sample stems from a study of T-cell reconstitution after alpha-beta-depleted transplantation in children. Study-wide findings and caveats: Some patients owed their high day-60 TCRbeta diversity to surviving recipient T cells and thymic progenitors.

The TCRbeta library was prepared with unique molecular identifiers. One entry per CDR3 protein, called by TCRdb with MiXCR from the PCR reads. The table has 90,000 to 100,000 distinct CDR3 sequences, about 25% seen once. This TCR came from a boy younger than 10 with acute lymphoblastic leukemia, due to receive a stem cell transplant. The source was PBMCs, collected before TCRalphabeta/CD19-depleted stem cell transplant.

In DNA, the CDR3 is TGTGCCAGCAGTTCGGGTGGTAGCTACACAGATACGCAGTATTTT. The encoded protein is CASSSGGSYTDTQYF. The chain carries TRBV6-5 and TRBJ2-3; D unclear. CDR1 is MNHEY and CDR2 is SVGAGI in the germline V gene. The CDR3 spans 15 residues. Trimming took off 4 bases at V and 2 bases at J, with 13 bases between the two ends.